The sequence of this T cell receptor beta chain was determined in a study of T cells in Graves' hyperthyroidism and ophthalmopathy (dated by TCRdb to the late 2010s). About the investigation overall: Peripheral blood samples were taken at the time of initial diagnosis, prior to any treatment. To identify distinguishing TCR V-J signatures, a discovery cohort of around 98 patients was used, comprising approximately 40 with Graves' ophthalmopathy and around 57 with stable Graves' hyperthyroidism. Prospective prediction of ophthalmopathy was tested in an independent validation cohort of 18 to 20 hyperthyroidism patients and 15 to 17 patients who later progressed to ophthalmopathy. The approximately 100 discovery patients were divided at random into training and test sets in a 7:3 ratio. In more than five Graves' hyperthyroidism patients, the study also compared T-cell repertoires from thyroid tissue with T-cell repertoires from blood. After blood sampling, hyperthyroidism patients were treated with methimazole at a starting dose of 30 mg daily, and ophthalmopathy patients were treated with high-dose intravenous methylprednisolone. The paper describes TCR Vbeta CDR3 sequencing of 140 or so peripheral blood samples, made up of about 41 ophthalmopathy patients, some 76 hyperthyroidism patients and 17 progressor patients. The paper's findings and limits, for the study overall: In validation, the model predicted progression to ophthalmopathy with over 60% sensitivity and over 72% specificity, a median of 6.5 months before onset. Ophthalmopathy was separated from stable hyperthyroidism by a 13 V-J signature model, with about 88% sensitivity and approximately 84% specificity obtained in cross-validation and 80%/75% obtained in testing. Sample size was not statistically predetermined, and blinding of investigators to group allocation was not performed. Most expanded thyroid clonotypes (frequency above 0.001) were also found in blood, which suggests that blood repertoires may mirror thyroid immune responses.

Stable Graves' hyperthyroidism was defined as no progression to ophthalmopathy during 18 months of follow-up. Hyperthyroidism patients were aged 18 to 65 years and newly diagnosed, with disease duration of less than 2 months. Exclusion was applied to patients with uncontrolled infections, other autoimmune diseases, pregnancy or lactation. Clinical symptoms, serum thyroxine and TRAb, thyroid ultrasound, and orbital computed tomography formed the basis for the diagnoses. Ficoll-Paque density gradient centrifugation was used to isolate PBMCs from approximately 11 ml of fresh peripheral blood. Total RNA was extracted with Trizol reagent, and quality was checked on an Agilent 2100 Bioanalyzer. This clonotype occurred many times. Its target antigen remains unknown. No qualities accompany the bases; no much larger clone lies one base away. The TCR beta CDR3 regions were amplified from RNA transcripts. The first round of RT-PCR for the TCR CDR3 was performed with the HTBI primer set and the Qiagen OneStep RT-PCR kit. Libraries were constructed in a second round of multiplex PCR, after which size selection and purification were carried out. Sequencing of the libraries was done on an Illumina HiSeq2000 using paired-end 100 bp reads. Concerning the study's data processing: SOAPnuke was used to process the raw data, throwing out any read that contained adapters or uncalled bases, had a mean Phred below 15, or lacked an exact constant-primer or identifier match. High-quality paired reads were merged with COPE v1.2.5, and unique nucleotide sequences were defined as clonotypes. MiTCR v1.1 was used to align clonotypes to the IMGT TRBV, TRBD and TRBJ reference segments. The analysis was restricted to V-J combinations with a frequency above 0.0001, which together covered 99% to 99.2% of the repertoires. The TCS score was defined as F50 (clonal expansion) divided by E x V (chaos), with BLOSUM62-based TCRdist calculated between CDR3 peptides within each V-J. Welch's t-statistics and random forest reduced 500 to 550 V-J features to about 12, which were used in a naive Bayes classifier (R e1071). The public reads were reanalyzed by TCRdb: fastp trimming at Q25, MiXCR alignment, in-frame beta chains only. Each CDR3 protein appears once, grouped with its most common genes and DNA. TCRdb, not the original authors, processed these V and J calls. Recorded for this sample are 600,000 or so distinct CDR3 sequences; roughly 15% of them occurred a single time. 3% to 4.5% of the sample is taken by the ten largest.

CDR3 length: 16 amino acids, cysteine to phenylalanine. The sequence is cut down to CDR3 DNA, 48 bases in frame from base 1. Cut back by 2 bases and 4 bases, the V and J ends lie 16 bases apart. The germline V gene (reference sequence) provides CDR1 MNHEY and CDR2 SMNVEV. Recombination joined TRBV27 with TRBJ2-3; confidence is insufficient to name the D gene. The source is a woman in her 30s with Graves' hyperthyroidism. The specimen was blood. The CDR3 reads as follows: CASSLGDTLLPDTQYF. The nucleotides read TGTGCCAGCAGTTTAGGAGACACGTTGCTCCCAGATACGCAGTATTTT.